This T cell receptor beta chain was retrieved from a study of blood T cell repertoires in COVID-19 (dated by TCRdb to 2019 to 2021). As for the study more broadly: Samples from collaborators originated in the United States, Italy and Spain and spanned both the acute and convalescent phases of COVID-19. The prospective study material was composed of cDNA or gDNA derived from T cells, B-cell-depleted T cells, or PBMCs. Subjects who had been exposed to COVID-19, were actively infected with it, or had recovered from it provided the deeply sampled blood TCRbeta repertoires that made up the dataset. A freely available public database, intended as a resource for researchers studying the immune response to SARS-CoV-2, is where the repertoires were released. Samples were obtained from the ongoing ImmuneRACE study (first 160 participants) and from 1,254 subjects provided by 6 global collaborators. Nearly every sample came with metadata listing a de-identified subject ID, COVID-19 status, age in years and sex. HLA class I and class II types, where available, came from metadata supplied by the sample provider rather than from assay-based typing.

Details on this clone: It has no known antigen specificity. There are no base qualities to consult, and no much larger clone falls within one base.

V ends up 3 bases short and J 5 bases short, with an unmatched junction base count of 2. From the cysteine through the phenylalanine, the CDR3 covers 15 amino acids. Only the CDR3 DNA stays, 45 bases, in frame from base 1. Reading the germline V gene gives CDR1 SGHVS and CDR2 FNYEAQ. A second Seattle source provided samples from volunteer blood donors who had recovered from COVID-19. Collaborating institutions collected whole blood in K2EDTA tubes following their own protocols. For TCRbeta analysis, collaborators shipped samples in one of three forms: frozen whole blood, isolated PBMCs, or DNA extracted from either of those sample types. Here is what the overall study found, with its caveats: How much clinical and demographic metadata was included differed by source and by participant, and the metadata was provided uncurated.

TCRbeta CDR3 regions were amplified from genomic DNA using the immunoSEQ Assay, a bias-controlled multiplex PCR. On the study's bioinformatics: Nucleated cell counts per sample were estimated from amplification of reference gene primers within the assay. To quantify the absolute abundance of each unique TCRbeta CDR3 rearrangement, sequence reads were collapsed and filtered. For each sample, productive Simpson clonality was calculated as the square root of Simpson's diversity index over productive rearrangements. The immuneACCESS repertoire file appears here via TCRdb, limited to in-frame rearrangements. These files lack a portion of the clones; in checked studies, under half of the deficit traces to unresolved V genes, and the cause of the others is not known. V and J calls and clone size are copied from that table; D and trimming were computed from the DNA. In all, the sample holds about 200,000 clones, and around nine tenths of those were seen once. 6.2% of the sample comes from the top ten.

The sequenced material came from peripheral blood. The chain is assembled from TRBV7-6 and TRBJ2-3, with 13 bases aligning to TRBD2. The sequence came from a man aged 55 to 69 who had recovered from COVID-19. The CDR3 region reads CASSFGLAGVDTQYF. The DNA reads TGTGCCAGCAGCTTCGGACTAGCGGGAGTAGATACGCAGTATTTT.